Listed here are 13 T cell receptor beta chains from one sample, sequenced in a study of T cell responses to AZD1222 COVID-19 vaccine. Produced via immunoSEQ multiplex PCR; TCRdb's table is partial and in-frame only. The data show approximately 200,000 clones, 90% to 95% seen once. The source was peripheral blood, collected 28 days after the second dose of the MenACWY control vaccine. These receptors came from an adult who received the MenACWY meningococcal vaccine as a control.

The J gene is TRBJ2-1, the V gene TRBV4-2, with D perhaps TRBD2 (5 bases). This CDR3 contains 15 residues. V dropped 0 bases and J dropped 3 bases, with 9 bases sitting between them. Germline V lookup: CDR1 LGHNA, CDR2 YNFKEQ. CDR3 protein: CASSQEERSYNEQFF. The CDR3 DNA follows: TGTGCCAGCAGCCAAGAGGAGCGGAGCTACAATGAGCAGTTCTTC.

V usage is TRBV10-3 and J usage is TRBJ2-3; D perhaps matches TRBD1 (6 bases). The CDR3 is made up of 16 amino acids. The germline gives CDR1 ENHRY, CDR2 SYGVKD. V was pared by 2 bases and J by 0 bases, with 12 bases between. CDR3 bases: TGTGCCATCAGTGAGAATTGGGACACTAGCACAGATACGCAGTATTTT. It encodes CAISENWDTSTDTQYF.

A remark on this clone: This same CDR3 is encoded by further DNA sequences in the sample. The gene calls are TRBV28 and TRBJ1-5; D remains unclear. The CDR3 loop spans 11 amino acids. From germline, CDR1 is MDHEN and CDR2 SYDVKM. V lost 5 bases and J 4 bases, leaving 3 bases between the germline ends. The CDR3 nucleotides read TGTGCCAGCAGTGTGAATCAGCCCCAGCATTTT. Translating gives CASSVNQPQHF.

This chain uses TRBV24-1 with TRBJ2-1, with 8 bases matching TRBD2. V gave up 2 bases and J gave up 5 bases; unmatched junction bases: 13. Germline V gives CDR1 KGHDR, CDR2 SFDVKD. This CDR3 is built from 18 residues. The CDR3 region is CATSDSLREGIKNNEQFF. CDR3 sequence (DNA): TGTGCCACCAGTGATTCCCTTCGGGAGGGTATTAAGAACAATGAGCAGTTCTTC.

V usage is TRBV6-5 and J usage is TRBJ2-1; D ambiguous. Trimming took off 6 bases at V and 5 bases at J, with 11 bases between the two ends. The CDR3 consists of 13 residues. The V gene's germline CDR1 is MNHEY and CDR2 SVGAGI. The CDR3 DNA reads TGTGCCAGCAGGGGCTTAACCGACAATGAGCAGTTCTTC. This translates into CASRGLTDNEQFF.

This clone was seen once. This chain connects TRBV19 to TRBJ1-4; D is perhaps TRBD1 (5 bases). Trimming took off 6 bases at V and 8 bases at J, with 16 bases between the two ends. The CDR3 runs to 14 residues. Germline loops: CDR1 LNHDA, CDR2 SQIVND (reference sequence). CDR3 sequence: CASRTTGTEEKLFF. In nucleotides, the CDR3 is TGTGCCAGTAGAACAACGGGGACGGAGGAAAAACTGTTTTTT.

The J gene is TRBJ2-7, the V gene TRBV27; D is unresolved. CDR1 and CDR2 (germline): MNHEY, SMNVEV (reference sequence). CDR3 length equals 14 residues. V was cut by 3 bases and J by 0 bases, with 9 bases left in between. The CDR3 nucleotides are TGTGCCAGCAGTTTGGGTGTTCCCTCCTACGAGCAGTACTTC. Translation: CASSLGVPSYEQYF.

This chain connects TRBV28 to TRBJ2-7; 10 bases are a match to TRBD1. This CDR3 is built from 14 residues. The germline V gene encodes CDR1 MDHEN and CDR2 SYDVKM. With 5 bases clipped from V and 6 bases from J, the junction kept 7 bases outside the gene matches. The CDR3 spells CASSPSWTGGEQYF. In DNA form, the CDR3 reads TGTGCCAGCAGTCCTTCTTGGACAGGGGGCGAGCAGTACTTC. The variable domain in full, completed from reference TRBV28 and TRBJ2-7, reads DVKVTQSSRYLVKRTGEKVFLECVQDMDHENMFWYRQDPGLGLRLIYFSYDVKMKEKGDIPEGYSVSREKKERFSLILESASTNQTSMYLCASSPSWTGGEQYFGPGTRLTVT.

V usage is TRBV18 and J usage is TRBJ2-1; D might be TRBD1 (6 bases). The germline V gene has CDR1 KGHSH and CDR2 LQKENI. The CDR3 has 13 residues. V lost 3 bases, J lost 8 bases, and 11 bases lay in between. CDR3 DNA sequence: TGTGCCAGCTCACCTCCTGGGGGCGATGAGCAGTTCTTC. It codes for CASSPPGGDEQFF.

This clone was seen a single time. The V gene is TRBV11-2, the J gene TRBJ1-2; a possible D gene is TRBD1 (6 bases). V was pared by 5 bases and J by 7 bases, with 17 bases between. Germline lookup yields CDR1 SGHAT and CDR2 FQNNGV. This CDR3 has 14 residues. CDR3 in amino acids: CASSKTRQVLGYTF. The DNA for the CDR3 is TGTGCCAGCAGCAAAACTAGACAGGTCCTTGGCTACACCTTC.

This clone was detected a few times. The chain employs TRBV29-1 and TRBJ1-1, with D tentatively TRBD1 (6 bases). The CDR3 extends over 12 amino acids. Germline lookup yields CDR1 SQVTM and CDR2 ANQGSEA. The V end was cut by 7 bases, the J end by 4 bases, with 13 bases between. CDR3 nucleotide sequence: TGCAGCGGGGGGGGCGAAGGCACTGAAGCTTTCTTT. Translation: CSGGGEGTEAFF.

This chain links TRBV10-3 with TRBJ1-5, with D possibly being TRBD1 (6 bases). V was shortened by 2 bases and J by 1 base, with 9 bases between the two germline ends. Per germline, CDR1 ENHRY and CDR2 SYGVKD. The CDR3 has 15 amino acids. The CDR3 here is CAISERDISNQPQHF. CDR3 sequence (DNA): TGTGCCATCAGTGAGCGGGACATAAGCAATCAGCCCCAGCATTTT.

The J gene is TRBJ1-2, the V gene TRBV9, with a possible D match to TRBD1 (5 bases). In germline, CDR1 is SGDLS, CDR2 YYNGEE. The CDR3 has 14 residues. V shed 3 bases and J shed 5 bases, with 14 bases lying between them. CDR3 amino acids: CASSEGGTDYGYTF. In DNA, the CDR3 is TGTGCCAGCAGCGAAGGCGGGACGGATTATGGCTACACCTTC.